This T cell receptor (beta chain) is from a study of shared clonotypes between healthy human individuals. About this clone: At the DNA level, this CDR3 is encoded by other sequences in the same sample as well.

V gave up 0 bases and J gave up 4 bases, with 10 bases separating them. The germline CDR1 and CDR2 sequences are SGHTA and FQGNSA. The CDR3 runs to 15 residues. Methods used by the authors: ImmunoSEQ gave junction-only sequences without quality scores, so filtering differed. Method: immunoSEQ multiplex PCR; TCRdb's copy keeps in-frame clones and lacks some. V and J calls and clone size come straight from that table; D and trimming were deduced from the DNA. The sample has roughly 510,000 clones, roughly 85% seen once. V usage is TRBV7-2 and J usage is TRBJ2-1; no clear D. Specimen: PBMCs. The TCR comes from a woman between 40 and 50 years old in good health. Some clones in this sample may be carry-over from other donors' samples. The CDR3 here is CASSLALSGYNEQFF. CDR3 in DNA: TGTGCCAGCAGCTTAGCGCTGTCGGGTTACAATGAGCAGTTCTTC.